A selection of T cell receptor beta chains follows, all from one sample in a study of Ad26.COV2.S vaccination and SARS-CoV-2 variants. The protocol was immunoSEQ multiplex PCR, while the TCRdb copy is restricted to in-frame clones and leaves out a portion. The sample lists around 450,000 clones, about 93% occurring once. This specimen consisted of peripheral blood, obtained in a trial of Ad26.COV2.S vaccine versus placebo. All receptors derive from a person between 18 and 59 years old who received the Ad26.COV2.S COVID-19 vaccine or a placebo. CDR3s include the opening cysteine and the closing phenylalanine or tryptophan. Fields, in order: V gene, clone size, D gene, J gene, CDR3 protein, CDR3 DNA. The D gene is left open where the match is weak. Not all rows give a size; the values are once, few, many and, for expanded clones, a class.

v_call: TRBV5-4; clone_size: -; d_call: TRBD2; j_call: TRBJ2-3; cdr3_aa: CASSFLGLAFTDTQYF; cdr3_nt: TGTGCCAGCAGCTTCTTGGGACTAGCATTTACAGATACGCAGTATTTT
v_call: TRBV29-1; clone_size: -; d_call: TRBD1; j_call: TRBJ1-1; cdr3_aa: CSTPGTGGTEAFF; cdr3_nt: TGCAGCACACCAGGGACAGGGGGCACTGAAGCTTTCTTT
v_call: TRBV7-9; clone_size: -; d_call: -; j_call: TRBJ1-1; cdr3_aa: CASSLGQLNTEAFF; cdr3_nt: TGTGCCAGCAGCTTAGGGCAGCTGAACACTGAAGCTTTCTTT
v_call: TRBV2; clone_size: -; d_call: TRBD2; j_call: TRBJ2-3; cdr3_aa: CASSGHSGSPLLSTDTQYF; cdr3_nt: TGTGCCAGCAGTGGCCATAGCGGGAGCCCACTTTTGAGCACAGATACGCAGTATTTT
v_call: TRBV5-6; clone_size: once; d_call: TRBD2; j_call: TRBJ2-7; cdr3_aa: CASSFRTSGSYEQYF; cdr3_nt: TGTGCCAGCAGCTTCAGGACTAGCGGGAGCTACGAGCAGTACTTC
v_call: TRBV6-2/TRBV6-3; clone_size: -; d_call: TRBD2; j_call: TRBJ2-1; cdr3_aa: CASSYSHAGGNEQFF; cdr3_nt: TGTGCCAGCAGTTACTCCCACGCGGGAGGAAATGAGCAGTTCTTC
v_call: TRBV19; clone_size: few; d_call: -; j_call: TRBJ1-6; cdr3_aa: CASSKGTVNSPLHF; cdr3_nt: TGTGCCAGTAGTAAGGGGACCGTAAATTCACCCCTCCACTTT
v_call: TRBV7-8; clone_size: -; d_call: -; j_call: TRBJ2-7; cdr3_aa: CASSLGADPYEQYF; cdr3_nt: TGTGCCAGCAGCTTAGGAGCGGACCCCTACGAGCAGTACTTC
v_call: TRBV9; clone_size: -; d_call: TRBD2; j_call: TRBJ2-2; cdr3_aa: CASSPGTSATYTGELFF; cdr3_nt: TGTGCCAGCAGCCCGGGGACTAGCGCGACCTACACCGGGGAGCTGTTTTTT
v_call: TRBV7-2; clone_size: -; d_call: TRBD2; j_call: TRBJ2-7; cdr3_aa: CASSLGVAGRSYEQYF; cdr3_nt: TGTGCCAGCAGCTTAGGGGTAGCGGGCCGCTCCTACGAGCAGTACTTC
v_call: TRBV4-2; clone_size: -; d_call: TRBD1; j_call: TRBJ1-2; cdr3_aa: CASSQDTQGQYYGYTF; cdr3_nt: TGTGCCAGCAGCCAAGATACCCAGGGACAGTACTATGGCTACACCTTC
v_call: TRBV6-2/TRBV6-3; clone_size: once; d_call: TRBD1; j_call: TRBJ2-5; cdr3_aa: CASSYSMPDRVETQYF; cdr3_nt: TGTGCCAGCAGTTACTCGATGCCGGACAGGGTAGAGACCCAGTACTTC
v_call: TRBV18; clone_size: few; d_call: -; j_call: TRBJ2-7; cdr3_aa: CASSPPAQAHYEQYF; cdr3_nt: TGTGCCAGCTCACCACCGGCGCAGGCCCACTACGAGCAGTACTTC
v_call: TRBV5-8; clone_size: -; d_call: -; j_call: TRBJ2-7; cdr3_aa: CASSTGGRRSYEQYF; cdr3_nt: TGTGCCAGCAGCACTGGTGGGCGCAGGTCCTACGAGCAGTACTTC
v_call: TRBV5-4; clone_size: few; d_call: TRBD1; j_call: TRBJ1-2; cdr3_aa: CASTSGQSFNYGYTF; cdr3_nt: TGTGCCAGCACCTCGGGACAGAGCTTTAACTATGGCTACACCTTC
v_call: TRBV5-1; clone_size: once; d_call: -; j_call: TRBJ1-4; cdr3_aa: CASSLDRDEKLFF; cdr3_nt: TGCGCCAGCAGCTTGGACAGGGATGAAAAACTGTTTTTT
v_call: TRBV28; clone_size: -; d_call: -; j_call: TRBJ2-5; cdr3_aa: CASSSPFTGTQETQYF; cdr3_nt: TGTGCCAGCAGTTCCCCCTTCACCGGGACACAAGAGACCCAGTACTTC
v_call: TRBV5-6; clone_size: -; d_call: -; j_call: TRBJ2-2; cdr3_aa: CASSRTENTGELFF; cdr3_nt: TGTGCCAGCAGCCGAACGGAGAACACCGGGGAGCTGTTTTTT
v_call: TRBV6-2/TRBV6-3; clone_size: -; d_call: TRBD2; j_call: TRBJ2-3; cdr3_aa: CASSRGLAGGSSGTDTQYF; cdr3_nt: TGTGCCAGCAGTCGCGGACTAGCGGGAGGAAGTTCGGGCACAGATACGCAGTATTTT
v_call: TRBV6-2/TRBV6-3; clone_size: -; d_call: -; j_call: TRBJ2-7; cdr3_aa: CASSYGRTSYEQYF; cdr3_nt: TGTGCCAGCAGTTACGGGAGGACCTCATACGAGCAGTACTTC
v_call: TRBV7-9; clone_size: -; d_call: -; j_call: TRBJ2-7; cdr3_aa: CASGGSNGSYEQYF; cdr3_nt: TGTGCCAGTGGAGGGTCTAACGGGAGTTACGAGCAGTACTTC
v_call: TRBV11-2; clone_size: -; d_call: TRBD2; j_call: TRBJ2-4; cdr3_aa: CASSFTGGDIQYF; cdr3_nt: TGTGCCAGCAGCTTCACGGGAGGGGACATTCAGTACTTC
v_call: TRBV29-1; clone_size: -; d_call: -; j_call: TRBJ2-2; cdr3_aa: CSVEVQVAGELFF; cdr3_nt: TGCAGCGTTGAAGTTCAGGTAGCCGGGGAGCTGTTTTTT
v_call: TRBV4-3; clone_size: -; d_call: TRBD1; j_call: TRBJ2-1; cdr3_aa: CASSQDGRGRLEQFF; cdr3_nt: TGCGCCAGCAGCCAAGATGGCAGGGGGCGCCTTGAGCAGTTCTTC
v_call: TRBV7-7; clone_size: -; d_call: -; j_call: TRBJ2-1; cdr3_aa: CASSLDGLVSDEQFF; cdr3_nt: TGTGCCAGCAGCTTAGATGGATTGGTCAGCGATGAGCAGTTCTTC
v_call: TRBV28; clone_size: -; d_call: -; j_call: TRBJ1-5; cdr3_aa: CASSLSGQPQHF; cdr3_nt: TGTGCCAGCAGTTTGTCGGGTCAGCCCCAGCATTTT
v_call: TRBV2; clone_size: -; d_call: TRBD2; j_call: TRBJ2-1; cdr3_aa: CARRTSGRRSYNEQFF; cdr3_nt: TGTGCCAGACGGACTAGCGGGAGGCGCTCCTACAATGAGCAGTTCTTC
v_call: TRBV19; clone_size: -; d_call: -; j_call: TRBJ1-4; cdr3_aa: CASRIGGTNEKLFF; cdr3_nt: TGTGCCAGTAGGATTGGGGGGACTAATGAAAAACTGTTTTTT
v_call: TRBV3-1/TRBV3-2; clone_size: once; d_call: TRBD2; j_call: TRBJ2-2; cdr3_aa: CASSQVTTSGFTGELFF; cdr3_nt: TGTGCCAGCAGCCAAGTCACCACTAGCGGGTTCACCGGGGAGCTGTTTTTT
v_call: TRBV29-1; clone_size: -; d_call: -; j_call: TRBJ1-1; cdr3_aa: CSVDALGGTAFF; cdr3_nt: TGCAGCGTAGATGCACTCGGGGGTACGGCTTTCTTT
v_call: TRBV5-6; clone_size: -; d_call: TRBD1; j_call: TRBJ1-2; cdr3_aa: CASSLESGTAHGYTF; cdr3_nt: TGTGCCAGCAGCTTGGAATCCGGGACAGCGCATGGCTACACCTTC
v_call: TRBV5-1; clone_size: -; d_call: TRBD1; j_call: TRBJ2-7; cdr3_aa: CASSPDRGLWEQYF; cdr3_nt: TGCGCCAGCAGCCCCGACAGGGGCCTCTGGGAGCAGTACTTC
v_call: TRBV27; clone_size: -; d_call: -; j_call: TRBJ2-2; cdr3_aa: CASSLLNGHTGELFF; cdr3_nt: TGTGCCAGCAGTTTATTGAACGGCCACACCGGGGAGCTGTTTTTT
v_call: TRBV19; clone_size: -; d_call: -; j_call: TRBJ2-1; cdr3_aa: CASSIGAGFYNEQFF; cdr3_nt: TGTGCCAGTAGTATAGGCGCAGGCTTCTACAATGAGCAGTTCTTC
v_call: TRBV7-3; clone_size: -; d_call: -; j_call: TRBJ1-1; cdr3_aa: CASSPRGGSNTEAFF; cdr3_nt: TGTGCCAGCAGCCCCCGGGGAGGGTCTAACACTGAAGCTTTCTTT
v_call: TRBV6-5; clone_size: -; d_call: -; j_call: TRBJ2-3; cdr3_aa: CASSYSPHGRTDTQYF; cdr3_nt: TGTGCCAGCAGTTACTCCCCTCACGGACGAACAGATACGCAGTATTTT
v_call: TRBV19; clone_size: -; d_call: TRBD1; j_call: TRBJ1-4; cdr3_aa: CASSGQSNEKLFF; cdr3_nt: TGTGCCAGCTCGGGACAGAGTAATGAAAAACTGTTTTTT
v_call: TRBV7-2; clone_size: few; d_call: -; j_call: TRBJ1-5; cdr3_aa: CASSLDPGGSNQPQHF; cdr3_nt: TGTGCCAGCAGCTTAGATCCTGGGGGGAGCAATCAGCCCCAGCATTTT
v_call: TRBV9; clone_size: once; d_call: TRBD1; j_call: TRBJ2-5; cdr3_aa: CASSPPTARGLETQYF; cdr3_nt: TGTGCCAGCAGCCCCCCAACCGCCAGGGGGCTTGAGACCCAGTACTTC
v_call: TRBV2; clone_size: -; d_call: TRBD2; j_call: TRBJ2-4; cdr3_aa: CASRRGLAGFQYF; cdr3_nt: TGTGCCAGCAGAAGAGGACTAGCAGGATTTCAGTACTTC
v_call: TRBV9; clone_size: -; d_call: -; j_call: TRBJ1-4; cdr3_aa: CASSVGLAGQGEKLFF; cdr3_nt: TGTGCCAGCAGCGTAGGGTTGGCAGGGCAGGGGGAAAAACTGTTTTTT
v_call: TRBV12-3/TRBV12-4; clone_size: -; d_call: -; j_call: TRBJ1-2; cdr3_aa: CASSLRQGFGYTF; cdr3_nt: TGTGCCAGCAGTTTACGGCAGGGTTTTGGCTACACCTTC
v_call: TRBV15; clone_size: -; d_call: TRBD2; j_call: TRBJ2-7; cdr3_aa: CATSRDLLAGGEQYF; cdr3_nt: TGTGCCACCAGCAGAGATTTGTTAGCGGGAGGCGAGCAGTACTTC
v_call: TRBV2; clone_size: few; d_call: -; j_call: TRBJ2-2; cdr3_aa: CASSLLHGELFF; cdr3_nt: TGTGCCAGCAGTCTTTTACACGGGGAGCTGTTTTTT
v_call: TRBV7-2; clone_size: -; d_call: -; j_call: TRBJ1-2; cdr3_aa: CASSLYGTNYGYTF; cdr3_nt: TGTGCCAGCAGCTTATACGGGACAAACTATGGCTACACCTTC
v_call: TRBV11-2; clone_size: -; d_call: -; j_call: TRBJ1-1; cdr3_aa: CASSHRGGRARPEAFF; cdr3_nt: TGTGCCAGCAGCCACCGGGGTGGGAGGGCTCGCCCTGAAGCTTTCTTT
v_call: TRBV27; clone_size: -; d_call: TRBD1; j_call: TRBJ1-6; cdr3_aa: CASKGRGSSSYNSPLHF; cdr3_nt: TGTGCCAGCAAGGGCAGGGGGAGTAGCTCCTATAATTCACCCCTCCACTTT
v_call: TRBV18; clone_size: -; d_call: -; j_call: TRBJ1-4; cdr3_aa: CASSPPARGDEKLFF; cdr3_nt: TGTGCCAGCTCACCACCGGCAAGGGGGGATGAAAAACTGTTTTTT
v_call: TRBV6-5; clone_size: -; d_call: -; j_call: TRBJ2-7; cdr3_aa: CASSYMAGAYEQYF; cdr3_nt: TGTGCCAGCAGTTACATGGCAGGGGCCTACGAGCAGTACTTC
v_call: TRBV5-4; clone_size: -; d_call: TRBD1; j_call: TRBJ2-7; cdr3_aa: CASSLMGTGKNEQYF; cdr3_nt: TGTGCCAGCAGCTTGATGGGGACAGGGAAAAACGAGCAGTACTTC
v_call: TRBV19; clone_size: -; d_call: TRBD1; j_call: TRBJ1-2; cdr3_aa: CATLTGANYGYTF; cdr3_nt: TGTGCCACTTTGACAGGGGCGAACTATGGCTACACCTTC
v_call: TRBV14; clone_size: -; d_call: -; j_call: TRBJ2-5; cdr3_aa: CASSQAYWRTQYF; cdr3_nt: TGTGCCAGCAGCCAAGCGTACTGGCGGACCCAGTACTTC
v_call: TRBV12-3/TRBV12-4; clone_size: -; d_call: -; j_call: TRBJ2-5; cdr3_aa: CASSFPPGETQYF; cdr3_nt: TGTGCCAGCAGTTTCCCGCCTGGGGAGACCCAGTACTTC
v_call: TRBV21-1; clone_size: -; d_call: -; j_call: TRBJ2-1; cdr3_aa: CASTLKRTSRGNREQFF; cdr3_nt: TGTGCCAGCACCCTCAAACGGACTAGTCGAGGGAATCGGGAGCAGTTCTTC
v_call: TRBV6-5; clone_size: -; d_call: TRBD2; j_call: TRBJ2-7; cdr3_aa: CASSYSKASGVYEQYF; cdr3_nt: TGTGCCAGCAGTTACTCGAAGGCTAGCGGGGTTTACGAGCAGTACTTC
v_call: TRBV6-5; clone_size: once; d_call: TRBD1; j_call: TRBJ2-7; cdr3_aa: CASSYKGGARYEQYF; cdr3_nt: TGTGCCAGCAGTTACAAAGGGGGCGCGAGGTACGAGCAGTACTTC
v_call: TRBV18; clone_size: -; d_call: -; j_call: TRBJ2-3; cdr3_aa: CASSPVGDTQYF; cdr3_nt: TGTGCCAGCTCACCAGTGGGGGATACGCAGTATTTT